This T cell receptor beta chain was sequenced for a study of technical replicates of blood from several donors (TCRdb year 2017). The library was prepared using the immunoSEQ multiplex PCR assay. The table comes from immuneACCESS by way of TCRdb, which keeps in-frame sequences with V and J called. Part of the clones is missing from these tables; in studies checked, under half for an unresolved V gene and the rest for unknown reasons. Across this sample there are 80,000 or so clones, with approximately 94% seen only once. Clones ranked in the top ten supply about 0.36% of the sample. CDR1 and CDR2 were assigned from the germline V gene (reference sequence) as LNHDA and SQIVND. Taken from cysteine to phenylalanine, the CDR3 has 14 residues. Only the CDR3 region is kept as DNA, spanning 42 bases read in frame from base 1. V lost 4 bases and J lost 4 bases, and the count of bases not matched to a germline gene is 2.

With respect to this clone: No antigen is known for it. Base qualities were left out, and no much larger clone turns up one base away.

The sample taken for sequencing was T cells isolated from PBMCs. This TCR derives from a human donor in good health. Recombination joined TRBV19 with TRBJ2-1; TRBD2 matches 9 bases in the middle. The CDR3 reads CASSTSGIYNEQFF. The bases are TGTGCCAGTAGTACTAGCGGGATATACAATGAGCAGTTCTTC.